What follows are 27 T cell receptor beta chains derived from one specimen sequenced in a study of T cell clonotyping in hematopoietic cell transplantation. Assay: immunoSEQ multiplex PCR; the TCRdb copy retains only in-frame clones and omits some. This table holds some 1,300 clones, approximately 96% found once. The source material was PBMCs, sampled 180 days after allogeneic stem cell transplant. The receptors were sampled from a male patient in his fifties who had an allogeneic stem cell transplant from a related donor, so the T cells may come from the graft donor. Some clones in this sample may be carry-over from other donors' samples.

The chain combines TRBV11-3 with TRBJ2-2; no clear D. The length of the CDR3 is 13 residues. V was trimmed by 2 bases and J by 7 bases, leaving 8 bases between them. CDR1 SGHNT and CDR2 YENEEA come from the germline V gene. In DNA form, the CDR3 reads TGTGCCAGCAGCTTACGAAGGAGCGGGGAGCTGTTTTTT. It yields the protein CASSLRRSGELFF.

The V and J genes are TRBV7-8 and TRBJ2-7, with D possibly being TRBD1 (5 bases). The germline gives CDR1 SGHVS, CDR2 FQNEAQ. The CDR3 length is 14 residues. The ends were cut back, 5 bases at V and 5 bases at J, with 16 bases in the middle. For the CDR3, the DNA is TGTGCCAGCAGCCCGCCCAGGGCAGTTGACGAGCAGTACTTC. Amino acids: CASSPPRAVDEQYF. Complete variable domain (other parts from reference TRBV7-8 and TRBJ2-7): GAGVSQSPRYKVAKRGQDVALRCDPISGHVSLFWYQQALGQGPEFLTYFQNEAQLDKSGLPSDRFFAERPEGSVSTLKIQRTQQEDSAVYLCASSPPRAVDEQYFGPGTRLTVT.

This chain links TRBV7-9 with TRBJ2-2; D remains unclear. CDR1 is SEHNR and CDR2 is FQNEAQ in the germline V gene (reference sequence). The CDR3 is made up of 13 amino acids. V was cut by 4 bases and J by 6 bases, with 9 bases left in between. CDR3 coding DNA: TGTGCCAGCAGCTCCGTGAAGTCCGGGGAGCTGTTTTTT. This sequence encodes CASSSVKSGELFF. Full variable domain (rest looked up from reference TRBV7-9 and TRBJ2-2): DTGVSQNPRHKITKRGQNVTFRCDPISEHNRLYWYRQTLGQGPEFLTYFQNEAQLEKSRLLSDRFSAERPKGSFSTLEIQRTEQGDSAMYLCASSSVKSGELFFGEGSRLTVL.

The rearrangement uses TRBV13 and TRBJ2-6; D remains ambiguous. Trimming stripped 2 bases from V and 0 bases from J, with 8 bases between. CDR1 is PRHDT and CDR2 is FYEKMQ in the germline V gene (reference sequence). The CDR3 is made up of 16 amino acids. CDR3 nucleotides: TGTGCCAGCAGCTTACTAGGGCTCTCTGGGGCCAACGTCCTGACTTTC. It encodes CASSLLGLSGANVLTF.

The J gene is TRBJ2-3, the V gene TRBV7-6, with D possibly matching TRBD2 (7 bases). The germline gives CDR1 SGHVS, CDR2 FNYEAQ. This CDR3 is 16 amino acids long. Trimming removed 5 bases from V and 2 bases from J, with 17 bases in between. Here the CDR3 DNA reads TGTGCCAGCAGCCTCGGGGGCAGCGGGGCCACAGATACGCAGTATTTT. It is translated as CASSLGGSGATDTQYF. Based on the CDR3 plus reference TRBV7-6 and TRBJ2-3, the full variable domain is GAGVSQSPRYKVTKRGQDVALRCDPISGHVSLYWYRQALGQGPEFLTYFNYEAQQDKSGLPNDRFSAERPEGSISTLTIQRTEQRDSAMYRCASSLGGSGATDTQYFGPGTRLTVL.

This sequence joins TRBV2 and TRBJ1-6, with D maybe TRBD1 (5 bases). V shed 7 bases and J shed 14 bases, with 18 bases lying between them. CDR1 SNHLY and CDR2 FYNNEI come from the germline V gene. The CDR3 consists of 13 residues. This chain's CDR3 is CASNRRGPGTLHF. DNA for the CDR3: TGTGCCAGCAACCGTAGGGGACCCGGAACCCTCCACTTT.

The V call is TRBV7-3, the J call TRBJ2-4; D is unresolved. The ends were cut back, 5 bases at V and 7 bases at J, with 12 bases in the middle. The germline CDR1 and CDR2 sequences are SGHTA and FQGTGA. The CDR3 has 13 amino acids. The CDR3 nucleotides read TGTGCCAGCAGCCTCGCCGAGAGCAACATTCAGTACTTC. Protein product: CASSLAESNIQYF.

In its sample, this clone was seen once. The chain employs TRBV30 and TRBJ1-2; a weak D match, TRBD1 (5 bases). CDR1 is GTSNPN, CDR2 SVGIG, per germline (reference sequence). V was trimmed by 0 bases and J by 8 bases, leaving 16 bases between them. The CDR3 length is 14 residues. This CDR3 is CAWSVPGHRGGYTF. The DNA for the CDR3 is TGTGCCTGGAGTGTACCCGGACACCGGGGAGGCTACACCTTC.

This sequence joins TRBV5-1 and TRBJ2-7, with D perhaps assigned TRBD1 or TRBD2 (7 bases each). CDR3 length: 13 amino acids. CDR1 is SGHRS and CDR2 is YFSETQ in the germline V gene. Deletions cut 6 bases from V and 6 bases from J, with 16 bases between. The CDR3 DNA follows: TGCGCCAGCAACTTCCAGGGGGGGGGCGAGCAGTACTTC. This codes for CASNFQGGGEQYF.

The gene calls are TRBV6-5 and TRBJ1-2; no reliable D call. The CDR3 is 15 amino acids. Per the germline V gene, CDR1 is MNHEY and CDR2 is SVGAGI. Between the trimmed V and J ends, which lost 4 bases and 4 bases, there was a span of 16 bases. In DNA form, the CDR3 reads TGTGCCAGCAGTTTCTTCGTTAGCTCCTCCTATGGCTACACCTTC. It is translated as CASSFFVSSSYGYTF.

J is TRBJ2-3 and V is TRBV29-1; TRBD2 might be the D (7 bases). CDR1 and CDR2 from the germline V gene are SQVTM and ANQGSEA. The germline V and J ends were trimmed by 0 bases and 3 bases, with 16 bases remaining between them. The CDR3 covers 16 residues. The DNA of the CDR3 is TGCAGCGTTGAAGATTGGGGGGGGGCTGGGACAGATACGCAGTATTTT. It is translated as CSVEDWGGAGTDTQYF.

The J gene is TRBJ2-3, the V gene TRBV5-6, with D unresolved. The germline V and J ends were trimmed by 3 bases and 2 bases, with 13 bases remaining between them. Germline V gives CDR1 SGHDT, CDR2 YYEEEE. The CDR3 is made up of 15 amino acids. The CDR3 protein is CASSSYRSYTDTQYF. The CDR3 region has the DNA TGTGCCAGCAGCTCTTATAGGTCCTACACAGATACGCAGTATTTT.

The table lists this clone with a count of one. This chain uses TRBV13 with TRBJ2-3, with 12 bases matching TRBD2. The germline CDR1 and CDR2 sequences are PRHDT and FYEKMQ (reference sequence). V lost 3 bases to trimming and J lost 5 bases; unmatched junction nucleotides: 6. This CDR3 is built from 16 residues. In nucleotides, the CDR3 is TGTGCCAGCAGCTTTACTAGCGGGAGGATGAAAGATACGCAGTATTTT. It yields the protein CASSFTSGRMKDTQYF.

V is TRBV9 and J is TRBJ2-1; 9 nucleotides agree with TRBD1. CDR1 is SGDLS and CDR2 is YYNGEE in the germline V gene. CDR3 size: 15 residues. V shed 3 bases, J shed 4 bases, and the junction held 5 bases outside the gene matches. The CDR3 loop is CASSASGTGYNEQFF. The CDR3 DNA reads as TGTGCCAGCAGCGCCTCCGGGACAGGGTACAATGAGCAGTTCTTC.

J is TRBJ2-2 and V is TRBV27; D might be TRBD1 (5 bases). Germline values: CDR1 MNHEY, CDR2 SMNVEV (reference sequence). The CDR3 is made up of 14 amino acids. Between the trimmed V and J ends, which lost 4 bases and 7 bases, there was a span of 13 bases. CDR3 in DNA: TGTGCCAGCAGTTCACGCAGGGTTGGCGGGGAGCTGTTTTTT. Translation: CASSSRRVGGELFF.

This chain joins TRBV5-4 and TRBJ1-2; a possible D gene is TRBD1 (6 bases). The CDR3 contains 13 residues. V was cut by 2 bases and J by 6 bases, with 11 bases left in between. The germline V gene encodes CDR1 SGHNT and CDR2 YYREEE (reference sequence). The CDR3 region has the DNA TGTGCCAGCAGCTTTGGGACAAAAGATGGCTACACCTTC. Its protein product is CASSFGTKDGYTF.

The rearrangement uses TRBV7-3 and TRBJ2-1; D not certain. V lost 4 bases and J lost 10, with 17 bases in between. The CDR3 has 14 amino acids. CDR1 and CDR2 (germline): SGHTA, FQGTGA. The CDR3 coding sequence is TGTGCCAGCAGCTCAGCTGGTCGGGCGGTGGAGCAGTTCTTC. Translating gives CASSSAGRAVEQFF. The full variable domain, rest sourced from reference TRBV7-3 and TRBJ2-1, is GAGVSQTPSNKVTEKGKYVELRCDPISGHTALYWYRQSLGQGPEFLIYFQGTGAADDSGLPNDRFFAVRPEGSVSTLKIQRTERGDSAVYLCASSSAGRAVEQFFGPGTRLTVL.

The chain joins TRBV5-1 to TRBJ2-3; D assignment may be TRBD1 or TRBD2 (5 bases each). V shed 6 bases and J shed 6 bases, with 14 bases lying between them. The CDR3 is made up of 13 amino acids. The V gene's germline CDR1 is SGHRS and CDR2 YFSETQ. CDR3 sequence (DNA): TGCGCCAGCACCCATACGGGGCCCGATACGCAGTATTTT. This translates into CASTHTGPDTQYF.

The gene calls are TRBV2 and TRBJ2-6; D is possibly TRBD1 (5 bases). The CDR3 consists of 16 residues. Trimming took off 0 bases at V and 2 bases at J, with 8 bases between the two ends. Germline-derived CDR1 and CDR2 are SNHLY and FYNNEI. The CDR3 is CASSEAQGAGANVLTF. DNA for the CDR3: TGTGCCAGCAGTGAAGCGCAGGGTGCTGGGGCCAACGTCCTGACTTTC.

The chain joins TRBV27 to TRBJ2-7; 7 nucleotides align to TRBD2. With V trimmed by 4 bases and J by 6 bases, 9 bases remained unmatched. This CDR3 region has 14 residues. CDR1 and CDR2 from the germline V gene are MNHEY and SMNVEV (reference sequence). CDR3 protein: CASSWGGRGVEQYF. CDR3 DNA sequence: TGTGCCAGCAGTTGGGGGGGGAGAGGGGTCGAGCAGTACTTC.

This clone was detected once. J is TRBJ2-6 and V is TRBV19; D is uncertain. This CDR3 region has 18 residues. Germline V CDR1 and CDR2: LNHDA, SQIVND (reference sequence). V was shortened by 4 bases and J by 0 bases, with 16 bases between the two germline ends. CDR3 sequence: CASSTPRSLSSGANVLTF. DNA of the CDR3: TGTGCCAGTAGTACCCCCAGAAGTTTGTCCTCTGGGGCCAACGTCCTGACTTTC.

CDR3: CASSLDLNTEAFF. As DNA, the CDR3 is TGTGCCAGCAGCTTAGACCTGAACACTGAAGCTTTCTTT. V and J are TRBV7-9 and TRBJ1-1; D not certain. Germline V lookup: CDR1 SEHNR, CDR2 FQNEAQ (reference sequence). This CDR3 region has 13 residues. V lost 1 base, J lost 0 bases, and 3 bases lay in between.

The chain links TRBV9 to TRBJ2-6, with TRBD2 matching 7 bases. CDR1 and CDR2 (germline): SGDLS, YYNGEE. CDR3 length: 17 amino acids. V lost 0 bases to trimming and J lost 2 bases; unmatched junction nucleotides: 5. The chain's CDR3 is CASSVGEGGTGANVLTF. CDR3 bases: TGTGCCAGCAGCGTAGGCGAGGGAGGGACTGGGGCCAACGTCCTGACTTTC.

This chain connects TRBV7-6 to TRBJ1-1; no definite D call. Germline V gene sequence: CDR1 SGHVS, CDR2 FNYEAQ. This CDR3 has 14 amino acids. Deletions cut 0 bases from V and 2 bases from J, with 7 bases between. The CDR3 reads CASSLAHPNTEAFF. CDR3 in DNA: TGTGCCAGCAGCTTAGCTCATCCCAACACTGAAGCTTTCTTT.

The CDR3 region is CASTRGGTGELFF. In DNA, the CDR3 is TGTGCCAGCACCCGTGGAGGGACCGGGGAGCTGTTTTTT. The J gene is TRBJ2-2, the V gene TRBV6-5, with D possibly matching TRBD2 (6 bases). V lost 7 bases, J lost 5 bases, and 11 bases lay in between. CDR1 and CDR2 from the germline V gene are MNHEY and SVGAGI. This CDR3 spans 13 amino acids.

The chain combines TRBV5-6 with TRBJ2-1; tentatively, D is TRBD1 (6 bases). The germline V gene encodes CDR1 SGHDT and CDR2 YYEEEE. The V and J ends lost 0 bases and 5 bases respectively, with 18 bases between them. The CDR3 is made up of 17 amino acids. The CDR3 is CASSLAFSRGIDNEQFF. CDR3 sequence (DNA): TGTGCCAGCAGCTTGGCCTTTTCCAGGGGCATCGACAATGAGCAGTTCTTC.

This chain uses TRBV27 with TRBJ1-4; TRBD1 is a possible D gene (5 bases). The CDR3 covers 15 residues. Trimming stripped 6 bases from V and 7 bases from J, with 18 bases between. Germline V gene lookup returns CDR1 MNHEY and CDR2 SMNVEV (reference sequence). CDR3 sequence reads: CASSFRSGGREKLFF. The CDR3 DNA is TGTGCCAGCAGCTTTCGGTCGGGGGGACGTGAAAAACTGTTTTTT.